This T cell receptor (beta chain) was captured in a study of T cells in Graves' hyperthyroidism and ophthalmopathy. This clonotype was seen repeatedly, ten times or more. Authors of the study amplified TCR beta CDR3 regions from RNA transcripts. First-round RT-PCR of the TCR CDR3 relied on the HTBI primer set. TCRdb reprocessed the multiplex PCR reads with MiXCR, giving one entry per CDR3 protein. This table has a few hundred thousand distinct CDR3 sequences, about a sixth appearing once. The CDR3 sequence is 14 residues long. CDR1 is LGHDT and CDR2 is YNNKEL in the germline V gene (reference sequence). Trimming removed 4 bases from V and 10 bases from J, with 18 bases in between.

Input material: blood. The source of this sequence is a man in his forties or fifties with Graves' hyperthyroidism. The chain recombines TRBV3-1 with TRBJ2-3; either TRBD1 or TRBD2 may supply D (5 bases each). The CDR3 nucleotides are TGTGCCAGCAGCCTGAGGGAAGGGGTGGGGGCGCAGTATTTT. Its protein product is CASSLREGVGAQYF.